A selection of T cell receptor beta chains follows, all from one sample in a study of blood T cell repertoires in COVID-19. Only in-frame clones appear in the TCRdb table, and some are missing; sequencing was by immunoSEQ multiplex PCR. The top ten hold 5.5% to 6.5% of the sample, which has some 240,000 clones, around nine tenths seen once. Sequencing was performed on peripheral blood. The source of these receptors is a man in his fifties or sixties who had recovered from COVID-19. The CDR3 runs from the conserved cysteine through the conserved F or W. The D gene is left open where the match is weak. Only part of the rows carry a size: once, few, many, or a class if the clone is expanded.

abundance	j_gene	v_gene	d_gene	CDR3nt	CDR3aa
-	TRBJ1-2	TRBV12-3/TRBV12-4	-	TGTGCCAGTAATTGGGGCATTGGCTATGGCTACACCTTC	CASNWGIGYGYTF
-	TRBJ1-4	TRBV29-1	TRBD1	TGCAGCGTTGGGTTGACAGGGGCCAGAGAAAAACTGTTTTTT	CSVGLTGAREKLFF
-	TRBJ2-4	TRBV9	TRBD2	TGTGCCAGCAGCCCTGGGAGGGAAGCCAAAAACATTCAGTACTTC	CASSPGREAKNIQYF
-	TRBJ1-1	TRBV7-2	TRBD1	TGTGCCAGCAGCACGACCAGGGGGCGGACTGAAGCTTTCTTT	CASSTTRGRTEAFF
few	TRBJ2-7	TRBV6-2/TRBV6-3	-	TGTGCCAGCAGTTACGAGTTCAGGGCAAGGGAGCAGTACTTC	CASSYEFRAREQYF
-	TRBJ1-6	TRBV5-1	TRBD1	TGCGCCAGCAGCCCGGACAGGGCGTTTAATTCACCCCTCCACTTT	CASSPDRAFNSPLHF
-	TRBJ2-2	TRBV2	TRBD1	TGTGCCAGCAACGTACAGGGGCGATCTACCGGGGAGCTGTTTTTT	CASNVQGRSTGELFF
-	TRBJ2-7	TRBV5-4	TRBD2	TGTGCCAGCCAAGAAGGGACTAACTCCTACGAGCAGTACTTC	CASQEGTNSYEQYF
-	TRBJ2-2	TRBV9	-	TGTGCCAGCAGCACCCGACAGTTCACCGGGGAGCTGTTTTTT	CASSTRQFTGELFF
-	TRBJ2-5	TRBV3-1/TRBV3-2	TRBD2	TGTGCCAGCAGCCTTAGGACTAGCGGGGGGGTGGCCCAGTACTTC	CASSLRTSGGVAQYF
-	TRBJ1-1	TRBV6-2/TRBV6-3	TRBD1	TGTGCCAGCAGTGACGGACAGGGGGCACGTGAAGCTTTCTTT	CASSDGQGAREAFF
few	TRBJ1-2	TRBV19	-	TGTGCCAGTAGTACCAGGTTCTATGGCTACACCTTC	CASSTRFYGYTF
-	TRBJ2-7	TRBV28	TRBD1	TGTGCCAGCACCGCACCGGGACAGGGGGCAATAAAGCAGTACTTC	CASTAPGQGAIKQYF
-	TRBJ2-7	TRBV5-1	-	TGCGCCAGCAGCTTGTCCGCCGGAGGGCTCTACGAGCAGTACTTC	CASSLSAGGLYEQYF
-	TRBJ1-1	TRBV7-9	TRBD1	TGTGCCAGCAGCCCACAGGGGGTCGGCACTGAAGCTTTCTTT	CASSPQGVGTEAFF
-	TRBJ1-2	TRBV6-5	-	TGTGCCAGCAGGATGACAGAAGCCTATGGCTACACCTTC	CASRMTEAYGYTF
-	TRBJ1-3	TRBV5-1	-	TGCGCCAGCAGCTTGGCCCCTGTCTCTGGAAACACCATATATTTT	CASSLAPVSGNTIYF
-	TRBJ2-7	TRBV6-5	TRBD1	TGTGCCAGCAGCCGGGGACAGGGAACCTACGAGCAGTACTTC	CASSRGQGTYEQYF
-	TRBJ1-5	TRBV2	-	TGTGCCAGCAGTGGACTACAGGGCCTGGGGAATCAGCCCCAGCATTTT	CASSGLQGLGNQPQHF
-	TRBJ1-1	TRBV11-2	-	TGTGCCAGCAGCTTAGAGACAAACACTGAAGCTTTCTTT	CASSLETNTEAFF
-	TRBJ2-7	TRBV7-2	TRBD1	TGTGCCAGCAGCTACAGGGGCCGATACTACGAGCAGTACTTC	CASSYRGRYYEQYF
-	TRBJ2-7	TRBV5-4	TRBD1	TGTGCCAGCAGCTTCGGTAGACTGGACAGGGGTGGCGAGCAGTACTTC	CASSFGRLDRGGEQYF
-	TRBJ2-3	TRBV12-5	TRBD1	TGTGCTAGTGGGACACATCGAGGACAGGGCTTGGGCACAGATACGCAGTATTTT	CASGTHRGQGLGTDTQYF
-	TRBJ2-7	TRBV28	-	TGTGCCAGCAGTTTATTGGCAGGGTGGTCGGACGAGCAGTACTTC	CASSLLAGWSDEQYF
-	TRBJ2-6	TRBV24-1	-	TGTGCCACCAGTGAACCGCGGAGCTCTGGGGCCAACGTCCTGACTTTC	CATSEPRSSGANVLTF
-	TRBJ1-2	TRBV5-4	TRBD1	TGTGCCAGCAGCCGGGACAGTGCCTACACCTTC	CASSRDSAYTF
-	TRBJ2-7	TRBV5-1	TRBD2	TGCGCCAGCACCTCTAACAGCGGGGGGAAGTACGAGCAGTACTTC	CASTSNSGGKYEQYF
once	TRBJ2-1	TRBV6-5	TRBD1	TGTGCCAGCAGTCCGACAGGGTACCTAGAGAATGAGCAGTTCTTC	CASSPTGYLENEQFF
-	TRBJ1-2	TRBV11-3	-	TGTGCCGAATGTGAATACGAGTCTTATGGCTACACCTTC	CAECEYESYGYTF
-	TRBJ2-7	TRBV2	TRBD1	TGTGCCAGCAGTCTACAGGGGGCGGGCGAGCAGTACTTC	CASSLQGAGEQYF
-	TRBJ2-1	TRBV19	-	TGTGCCAGTAGTATAGAGCCCTCGGGACTCAACAGGGAGCAGTTCTTC	CASSIEPSGLNREQFF